This passage covers 26 T cell receptor beta chains from one sample sequenced in a study of blood T cells in healthy people across ages. Through a sample-barcoded 5' primer and a J-beta primer mix, a second PCR was run for roughly 7 to 12 cycles. TCRdb passed the 5' RACE reads through MiXCR, listing each CDR3 protein once. This sample has roughly 1,700,000 distinct CDR3 sequences, with roughly 27% found just once. Specimen: blood. The receptors were sampled from a woman under 40 in good health.

As regards this clonotype: The germline gene is not matched at one end of the junction; a read error may be the cause. The J gene is TRBJ1-2, the V gene TRBV4-1, with D maybe TRBD1 (5 bases). The CDR3 covers 16 residues. Germline loops: CDR1 MGHRA, CDR2 YSYEKL. This CDR3 reads CASCQEGTGPNYGYTF. The DNA for the CDR3 is TGCGCCAGCTGCCAAGAGGGGACGGGGCCTAACTATGGCTACACCTTC.

This clonotype was picked up a small number of times. CDR3 DNA sequence: TGCAGTGCTAGAGATCTTCTTTCTAGCACAGATACGCAGTATTTT. Translating gives CSARDLLSSTDTQYF. This sequence joins TRBV20-1 and TRBJ2-3; no clear D. The CDR3 contains 15 residues. Trimming left V 0 bases short and J 0 bases short, with 10 bases between. The V gene's germline CDR1 is DFQATT and CDR2 SNEGSKA (reference sequence).

This chain uses TRBV19 with TRBJ2-1; D might be TRBD2 (7 bases). The ends were cut back, 1 base at V and 5 bases at J, with 12 bases in the middle. The germline CDR1 and CDR2 sequences are LNHDA and SQIVND (reference sequence). The length of the CDR3 is 15 residues. The CDR3 spells CASSIGGGLHNEQFF. In DNA, the CDR3 is TGTGCCAGTAGTATAGGCGGGGGCTTGCACAATGAGCAGTTCTTC.

CDR3 bases: TGTGCCAGCAGTCCTAGGGAGATCCCTTACAATGAGCAGTTCTTC. This encodes CASSPREIPYNEQFF. The chain carries TRBV28 and TRBJ2-1; D may be TRBD2 (5 bases). CDR3 length: 15 residues. Trimming pared 5 bases from V and 4 bases from J, leaving 15 bases between. Germline V lookup: CDR1 MDHEN, CDR2 SYDVKM.

This rearrangement joins TRBV7-2 to TRBJ1-4; no firm D call. The CDR3 covers 14 residues. V dropped 4 bases and J dropped 6 bases, with 12 bases sitting between them. Germline CDR1 SGHTA, CDR2 FQGNSA. The CDR3 here is CASSSDGVDEKLFF. CDR3 DNA: TGTGCCAGCAGCTCCGACGGAGTGGATGAAAAACTGTTTTTT. Full variable domain (outside the CDR3, taken from reference TRBV7-2 and TRBJ1-4): GAGVSQSPSNKVTEKGKDVELRCDPISGHTALYWYRQSLGQGLEFLIYFQGNSAPDKSGLPSDRFSAERTGGSVSTLTIQRTQQEDSAVYLCASSSDGVDEKLFFGSGTQLSVL.

This chain links TRBV19 with TRBJ2-1, with unresolved D. The V gene lost 3 bases and the J gene lost 8 bases, with 14 bases spanning the gap. The CDR3 spans 14 residues. CDR1 and CDR2 from the germline V gene are LNHDA and SQIVND (reference sequence). This chain's CDR3 is CASSIGPVLYEQFF. The CDR3 DNA is TGTGCCAGTAGTATCGGCCCAGTCTTATATGAGCAGTTCTTC.

This clonotype turned up a few times. V and J are TRBV29-1 and TRBJ1-1; D is possibly TRBD1 (6 bases). Germline V gene data show CDR1 as SQVTM and CDR2 as ANQGSEA. The CDR3 length is 17 residues. Trimming left V 3 bases short and J 3 bases short, with 23 bases between. CDR3 sequence (DNA): TGCAGCGTTGAGGTCAACAGGGAATTGGCGTCGGACACTGAAGCTTTCTTT. Protein product: CSVEVNRELASDTEAFF.

V gene TRBV5-4 combines with J gene TRBJ2-1; D possibly corresponds to TRBD2 (5 bases). Germline V CDR1 and CDR2: SGHNT, YYREEE (reference sequence). V shed 4 bases and J shed 5 bases, with 10 bases lying between them. This CDR3 is 13 amino acids long. CDR3 loop: CASSPDWNNEQFF. The CDR3 bases are TGTGCCAGCAGCCCGGACTGGAACAATGAGCAGTTCTTC.

Details on this clonotype: The junction and the germline gene differ at one end; a read error may be behind it. The J gene is TRBJ2-1, the V gene TRBV13; D tentatively fits TRBD1 or TRBD2 (5 bases each). The CDR3 is made up of 15 amino acids. The germline V gene encodes CDR1 PRHDT and CDR2 FYEKMQ (reference sequence). The DNA of the CDR3 is TGTGCCCGCAGCCGGGACGGTAGCTCCTACAATGAGCAGTTCTTC. Its translation: CARSRDGSSYNEQFF.

The V and J genes are TRBV7-9 and TRBJ2-1; 9 bases map to TRBD1. The length of the CDR3 is 12 residues. The junction had 6 bases not matched to a gene; V was cut back by 10 bases and J by 8 bases. The V gene's germline CDR1 is SEHNR and CDR2 FQNEAQ (reference sequence). The CDR3 bases are TGTGCCATAAGGGACAGGGTCCATGAGCAGTTCTTC. It specifies CAIRDRVHEQFF.

Note on this clonotype: Sequence at one end of the junction differs from germline and may be a read error. The V call is TRBV2, the J call TRBJ2-5; D ambiguous. The DNA end is more similar to TRBJ2-7, so the J call may be wrong. The length of the CDR3 is 14 residues. Germline CDR1 SNHLY, CDR2 FYNNEI. The CDR3 DNA reads TGTGCCAACAGTGAAGCCTTCCCAGATAACGAGCAGTACTTC. The encoded protein is CANSEAFPDNEQYF.

The V call is TRBV7-9, the J call TRBJ2-5; TRBD2 agrees at 10 bases. The end of the DNA fits TRBJ2-7 better, so the J call may be wrong. The CDR3 is 14 amino acids. CDR1 and CDR2 (germline): SEHNR, FQNEAQ (reference sequence). CDR3 DNA: TGTGCCAGCAGCTTAACTAGCGGGATAAACGAGCAGTACTTC. This gives the protein CASSLTSGINEQYF.

The V and J genes are TRBV11-2 and TRBJ2-2; D might be TRBD2 (7 bases). This CDR3 spans 16 amino acids. Germline V gene lookup returns CDR1 SGHAT and CDR2 FQNNGV. V was cut by 2 bases and J by 4 bases, with 14 bases left in between. CDR3 sequence (DNA): TGTGCCAGCAGCTTAACCGGGGGGCGCGGCACCGGGGAGCTGTTTTTT. The encoded protein is CASSLTGGRGTGELFF.

Turning to this clonotype: This may be a read error: a much more frequent sequence differs by one nucleotide. The chain joins TRBV9 to TRBJ2-1; 7 bases are a match to TRBD2. This CDR3 is built from 14 residues. The germline CDR1 and CDR2 sequences are SGDLS and YYNGEE. The CDR3 sequence: CVSSAGTTPNEQFF. As DNA, the CDR3 is TGTGTCAGCAGTGCCGGGACTACTCCCAATGAGCAGTTCTTC.

This clonotype has a handful of counts. CDR3 loop: CASGQGYNSPLHF. CDR3 sequence (DNA): TGCGCCAGCGGACAGGGGTATAATTCACCCCTCCACTTT. The gene calls are TRBV4-3 and TRBJ1-6; TRBD1 agrees at 9 bases. The CDR3 totals 13 residues. The V and J ends lost 8 bases and 4 bases, in that order; junction bases with no gene match: 0. Looked up from germline, CDR1 is LGHNA and CDR2 is YSLEER.

On this clonotype: The junction does not match germline at one end; this may be a read error. This chain uses TRBV7-2 with TRBJ2-1; D not resolved. Per the germline V gene, CDR1 is SGHTA and CDR2 is FQGNSA. The CDR3 consists of 13 residues. The chain's CDR3 is CASSSHRVKAQFF. The DNA for the CDR3 is TGTGCTAGCAGCTCTCATAGGGTAAAGGCCCAGTTCTTC.

The rearrangement joins TRBV5-1 to TRBJ2-1; 10 nucleotides match TRBD2. V lost 6 bases to trimming and J lost 8 bases; unmatched junction nucleotides: 8. The CDR3 is 14 residues long. The germline V gene has CDR1 SGHRS and CDR2 YFSETQ. CDR3 residues: CASTLGTSEDEQFF. The CDR3 bases are TGCGCCAGCACCTTAGGGACTAGCGAGGATGAGCAGTTCTTC. Drawing the rest from reference TRBV5-1 and TRBJ2-1, the complete variable domain is KAGVTQTPRYLIKTRGQQVTLSCSPISGHRSVSWYQQTPGQGLQFLFEYFSETQRNKGNFPGRFSGRQFSNSRSEMNVSTLELGDSALYLCASTLGTSEDEQFFGPGTRLTVL.

The chain combines TRBV11-2 with TRBJ2-2; the D gene is possibly TRBD1 (5 bases). The CDR3 has 14 residues. Per germline, CDR1 SGHAT and CDR2 FQNNGV. The V gene lost 5 bases and the J gene lost 4 bases, with 11 bases spanning the gap. This chain's CDR3 is CASSPAGLTGELFF. The CDR3 bases are TGTGCCAGCAGCCCGGCAGGGCTCACCGGGGAGCTGTTTTTT.

This clonotype was recorded a few times. The V and J genes are TRBV20-1 and TRBJ2-3; D call uncertain. Germline loops: CDR1 DFQATT, CDR2 SNEGSKA (reference sequence). The CDR3 is 13 residues long. V dropped 7 bases and J dropped 0 bases, with 11 bases sitting between them. CDR3 region: CSVGAVSTDTQYF. Written as DNA, the CDR3 is TGCAGTGTTGGTGCAGTTAGCACAGATACGCAGTATTTT.

The chain has TRBV25-1 and TRBJ2-1; the D is unclear. Between the trimmed V and J ends, which lost 1 base and 7 bases, there was a span of 8 bases. Germline-derived CDR1 and CDR2 are MGHDK and SYGVNS. The CDR3 has 13 residues. This CDR3 reads CASSELGNNEQFF. CDR3 DNA: TGTGCCAGCAGTGAATTGGGGAATAATGAGCAGTTCTTC.

The V gene is TRBV2, the J gene TRBJ2-5; TRBD1 matches 9 bases. V lost 7 bases, J lost 2 bases, and 8 bases stayed unmatched. The CDR3 is made up of 15 amino acids. From germline, CDR1 is SNHLY and CDR2 FYNNEI. For the CDR3, the DNA is TGTGCCAGCAACCAGCTTGGACAGGGGCAAGAGACCCAGTACTTC. Its translation is CASNQLGQGQETQYF. The full variable domain, in which reference TRBV2 and TRBJ2-5 provide the parts outside the CDR3, is EPEVTQTPSHQVTQMGQEVILRCVPISNHLYFYWYRQILGQKVEFLVSFYNNEISEKSEIFDDQFSVERPDGSNFTLKIRSTKLEDSAMYFCASNQLGQGQETQYFGPGTRLLVL.

This chain links TRBV7-2 with TRBJ2-1; D remains unclear. The CDR3 is 12 residues long. V was trimmed by 5 bases and J by 9 bases, leaving 11 bases between them. Per germline, CDR1 SGHTA and CDR2 FQGNSA. The DNA of the CDR3 is TGTGCCAGCAGCCGACCGCATTCTGAGCAGTTCTTC. It translates to CASSRPHSEQFF.

Written as DNA, the CDR3 is TGTGCCAGCAGCTTCCCCCCTTCGGGGCAGAACACTGAAGCTTTCTTT. Its translation is CASSFPPSGQNTEAFF. This chain links TRBV7-2 with TRBJ1-1; perhaps TRBD1 as D (5 bases). The CDR3 covers 16 residues. Trimming cost V 3 bases and J 1 base, with 15 bases left between them. The germline V gene has CDR1 SGHTA and CDR2 FQGNSA.

This clonotype was found many times. V is TRBV3-1 and J is TRBJ2-1; a possible D gene is TRBD2 (6 bases). CDR3 length equals 13 residues. Per the germline V gene, CDR1 is LGHDT and CDR2 is YNNKEL (reference sequence). V was trimmed by 4 bases and J by 6 bases, leaving 10 bases between them. CDR3 in amino acids: CASSRGLPNEQFF. The CDR3 DNA is TGTGCCAGCAGCCGGGGACTTCCCAATGAGCAGTTCTTC.

In this sample, this clonotype turned up once. The chain links TRBV5-5 to TRBJ2-1; D might be TRBD1 or TRBD2, each matching 6 bases. V lost 4 bases, J lost 2 bases, and 22 bases lay in between. This CDR3 has 18 amino acids. Germline V CDR1 and CDR2: SGHKS, YYEKEE (reference sequence). The CDR3 DNA reads TGTGCCAGCAGCCAACTAGCTGGGGGGCGGGGCCCCTACAATGAGCAGTTCTTC. The encoded protein is CASSQLAGGRGPYNEQFF.

The genes are TRBV27 and TRBJ2-3, with D perhaps assigned TRBD1 or TRBD2 (7 bases each). Germline V CDR1 and CDR2: MNHEY, SMNVEV (reference sequence). Trimming pared 6 bases from V and 0 bases from J, leaving 28 bases between. This CDR3 region has 20 residues. CDR3 bases: TGTGCCAGCAGCCAAACAGGGGAGGGGCCGGACTCCCCTAGCACAGATACGCAGTATTTT. Translation gives CASSQTGEGPDSPSTDTQYF.